Sequencing of this TCR beta chain was carried out in a study of blood T cells in healthy people across ages. With regard to this clonotype: Its antigen is not identified.

The CDR3 has 16 amino acids. V lost 1 base, J lost 7 bases, and 11 bases stayed unmatched. Per germline, CDR1 SGDLS and CDR2 YYNGEE. Study-level results: Shifts in expanded clonotypes may have been confounded by donor CMV status, which was unknown.

The use of a sample-barcoded 5' primer and a J-beta primer mix characterized a second PCR of about 7 to 12 cycles. TCRdb reanalysed the 5' RACE reads using MiXCR and keeps one entry per CDR3 protein. The sample yields 780,000 or so distinct CDR3 sequences, about 56% seen once. The source is a man aged 40-49 years in good health. V is TRBV9 and J is TRBJ2-3, with 8 positions matching TRBD1. Specimen: blood. Here the CDR3 reads CASSVTGTGSRNTQYF. Here the CDR3 DNA reads TGTGCCAGCAGCGTAACCGGGACAGGTAGCAGGAATACGCAGTATTTT.